The rows below give T cell receptor beta chains drawn from one sample of a study of graft-versus-host responses after intestinal transplantation. No antigen has been assigned to these receptors. Method: immunoSEQ multiplex PCR; TCRdb's copy keeps in-frame clones and lacks some. The table has approximately 89,000 clones, around nine tenths seen once. The sequenced sample was unstimulated CD4+ T cells sorted from spleen or lymph node cells, obtained before intestinal transplant. Source of these receptors: a human donor who received an intestinal transplant. CDR3s include the opening cysteine and the closing phenylalanine or tryptophan. Each record gives: V gene, clone size, J gene, D gene, CDR3 DNA, CDR3 protein. The D gene is left open where the match is weak. Clone size is not always given. Where it is, it says once, few, many or a class for expanded clones.

TRBV5-1	.	TRBJ2-5	TRBD1	TGCGCCAGCAGATTCGACAGGGGGGGCCAAGAGACCCAGTACTTC	CASRFDRGGQETQYF
TRBV7-9	.	TRBJ2-5	TRBD2	TGTGCCAGCAGCACCGAAATTAGTACTAGCGGGTTGGAGACCCAGTACTTC	CASSTEISTSGLETQYF
TRBV5-1	.	TRBJ2-5	.	TGCGCCAGCAGCTTGGAGATGACACGAGAGACCCAGTACTTC	CASSLEMTRETQYF
TRBV7-9	.	TRBJ2-7	TRBD1	TGTGCCAGCAGCTCAGGACAGGGATCCTACGAGCAGTACTTC	CASSSGQGSYEQYF
TRBV7-9	.	TRBJ2-1	.	TGTGCCAGCAGATACTCCCATTTCAATGAGCAGTTCTTC	CASRYSHFNEQFF
TRBV7-6	.	TRBJ2-3	.	TGTGCCAGCAGCTTAGTTAGGGGAGATACGCAGTATTTT	CASSLVRGDTQYF
TRBV11-2	.	TRBJ2-7	.	TGTGCCAGCAGCCCCGATCCTAGCTCCTACGAGCAGTACTTC	CASSPDPSSYEQYF
TRBV28	.	TRBJ1-2	.	TGTGCCAGCAGTTACAGTCAAAATGGCTACACCTTC	CASSYSQNGYTF
TRBV5-1	.	TRBJ2-1	TRBD2	TGCGCCAGCAGCTTGGTAGCGGGATACAACAATGAGCAGTTCTTC	CASSLVAGYNNEQFF
TRBV5-8	.	TRBJ1-5	TRBD1	TGTGCCAGCAGCTTTGGCAGGGGGCATGTATATCAGCCCCAGCATTTT	CASSFGRGHVYQPQHF
TRBV5-5	few	TRBJ1-5	.	TGTGCCAGCAGCTTGGCCCCTCATACAGTTCAGCCCCAGCATTTT	CASSLAPHTVQPQHF
TRBV30	.	TRBJ2-1	TRBD2	TGTGCCTGGGGGACTAACAATGAGCAGTTCTTC	CAWGTNNEQFF
TRBV11-2	.	TRBJ1-6	.	TGTGCCAGCAGCTTAGTGTACCCGACCCGGAGCTCCTATAATTCACCCCTCCACTTT	CASSLVYPTRSSYNSPLHF
TRBV18	.	TRBJ1-1	.	TGTGCCACCGTCTGGACTATGAACACTGAAGCTTTCTTT	CATVWTMNTEAFF